The clone carrying this TCR beta chain rates as medium-sized (0.01 to 0.1%). Free of recent acute infections or vaccinations, the donors were healthy HIV-negative adults. These data are taken from a study of shared clonotypes between healthy human individuals. Background on the study: Donors consisted of a couple of women and a few men between 18 and 49.

V was trimmed by 5 bases and J by 8 bases, leaving 15 bases between them. CDR1 SGHTA and CDR2 FQGTGA come from the germline V gene. The CDR3 contains 13 residues. Data came from immunoSEQ multiplex PCR; TCRdb stores just in-frame clones and leaves some out. Altogether approximately 510,000 clones are present, less than 85% being singletons, with the ten largest covering 10% to 15%. The receptor was derived from a woman in her thirties or forties in good health. Some clones in this sample may be carry-over from other donors' samples. The specimen was PBMCs. This chain joins TRBV7-3 and TRBJ1-1; maybe TRBD1 (6 bases). CDR3 residues: CASSILRGGEAFF. The CDR3 DNA reads as TGTGCCAGCAGCATTCTCAGGGGCGGAGAAGCTTTCTTT.